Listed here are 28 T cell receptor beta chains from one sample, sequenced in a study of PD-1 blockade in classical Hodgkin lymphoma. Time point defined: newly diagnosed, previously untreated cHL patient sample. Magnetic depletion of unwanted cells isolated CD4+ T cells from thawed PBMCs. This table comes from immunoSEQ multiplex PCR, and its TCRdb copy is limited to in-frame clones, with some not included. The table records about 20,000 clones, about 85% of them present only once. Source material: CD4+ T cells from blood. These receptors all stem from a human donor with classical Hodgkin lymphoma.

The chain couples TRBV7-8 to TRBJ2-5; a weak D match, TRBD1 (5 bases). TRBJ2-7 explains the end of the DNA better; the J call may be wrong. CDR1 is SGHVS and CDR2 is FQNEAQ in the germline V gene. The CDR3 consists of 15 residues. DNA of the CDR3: TGTGCCAGCAGCCCCCTGGGTGTGGGGCCCTACGAGCAGTACTTC. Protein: CASSPLGVGPYEQYF.

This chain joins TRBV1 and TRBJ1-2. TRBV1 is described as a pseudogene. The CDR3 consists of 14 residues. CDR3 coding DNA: TGCACCAGCAGTTATGTGCGAAAGACCTATGGCTACACCTTC. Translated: CTSSYVRKTYGYTF.

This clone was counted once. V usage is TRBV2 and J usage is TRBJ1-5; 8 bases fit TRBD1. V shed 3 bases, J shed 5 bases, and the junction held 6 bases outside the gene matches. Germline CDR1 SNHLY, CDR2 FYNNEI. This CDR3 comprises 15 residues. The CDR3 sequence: CASSEGGTGYQPQHF. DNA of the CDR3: TGTGCCAGCAGTGAGGGTGGGACAGGTTATCAGCCCCAGCATTTT.

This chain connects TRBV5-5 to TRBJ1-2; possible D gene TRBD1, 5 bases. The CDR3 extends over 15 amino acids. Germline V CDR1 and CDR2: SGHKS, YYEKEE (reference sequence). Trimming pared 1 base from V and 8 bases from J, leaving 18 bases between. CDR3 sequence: CASSLPDSAIKGYTF. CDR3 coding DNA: TGTGCCAGCAGCTTGCCCGACAGTGCCATTAAGGGCTACACCTTC. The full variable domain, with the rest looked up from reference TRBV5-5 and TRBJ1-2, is DAGVTQSPTHLIKTRGQQVTLRCSPISGHKSVSWYQQVLGQGPQFIFQYYEKEERGRGNFPDRFSARQFPNYSSELNVNALLLGDSALYLCASSLPDSAIKGYTFGSGTRLTVV.

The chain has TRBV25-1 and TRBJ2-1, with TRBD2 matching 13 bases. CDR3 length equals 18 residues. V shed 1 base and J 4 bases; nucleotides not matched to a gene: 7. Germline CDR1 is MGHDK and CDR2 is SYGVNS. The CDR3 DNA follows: TGTGCCAGCAGTGAATCAAAATTGGGACTAGCGGGATACAATGAGCAGTTCTTC. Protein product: CASSESKLGLAGYNEQFF.

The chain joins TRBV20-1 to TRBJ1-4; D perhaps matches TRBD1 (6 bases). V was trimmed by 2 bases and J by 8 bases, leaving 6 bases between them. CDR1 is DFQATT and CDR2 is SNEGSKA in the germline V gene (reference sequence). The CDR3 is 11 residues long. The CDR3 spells CSARQGEKLFF. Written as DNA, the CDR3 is TGCAGTGCTAGACAGGGGGAAAAACTGTTTTTT.

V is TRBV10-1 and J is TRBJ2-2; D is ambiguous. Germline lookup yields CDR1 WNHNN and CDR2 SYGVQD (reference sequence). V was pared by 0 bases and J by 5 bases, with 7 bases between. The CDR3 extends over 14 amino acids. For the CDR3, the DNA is TGCGCCAGCAGTGAGTCATGGGAAACCGGGGAGCTGTTTTTT. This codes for CASSESWETGELFF.

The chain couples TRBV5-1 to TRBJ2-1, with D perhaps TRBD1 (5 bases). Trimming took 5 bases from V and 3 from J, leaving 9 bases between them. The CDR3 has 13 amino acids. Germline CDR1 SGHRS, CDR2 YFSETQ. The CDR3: CASRPDSYNEQFF. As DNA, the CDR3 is TGCGCCAGCAGGCCAGACAGCTACAATGAGCAGTTCTTC.

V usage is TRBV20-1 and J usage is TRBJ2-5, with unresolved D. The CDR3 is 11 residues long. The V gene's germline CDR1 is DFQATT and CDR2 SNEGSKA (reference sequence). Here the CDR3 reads CSQPGGETQYF. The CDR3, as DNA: TGCAGCCAACCGGGCGGAGAGACCCAGTACTTC.

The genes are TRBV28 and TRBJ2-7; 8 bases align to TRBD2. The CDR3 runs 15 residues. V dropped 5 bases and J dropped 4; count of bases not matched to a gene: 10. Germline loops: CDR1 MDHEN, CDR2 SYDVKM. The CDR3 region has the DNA TGTGCCAGCAGTGCCATAGCGGGATCAGTTTACGAGCAGTACTTC. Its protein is CASSAIAGSVYEQYF. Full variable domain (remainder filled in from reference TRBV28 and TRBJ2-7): DVKVTQSSRYLVKRTGEKVFLECVQDMDHENMFWYRQDPGLGLRLIYFSYDVKMKEKGDIPEGYSVSREKKERFSLILESASTNQTSMYLCASSAIAGSVYEQYFGPGTRLTVT.

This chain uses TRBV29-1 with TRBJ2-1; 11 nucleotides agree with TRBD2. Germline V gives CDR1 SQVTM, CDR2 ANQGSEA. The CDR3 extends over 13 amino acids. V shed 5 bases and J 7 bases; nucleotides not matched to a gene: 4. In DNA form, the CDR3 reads TGCAGCGTTTCTAGGACTAGCGGGAATGAGCAGTTCTTC. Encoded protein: CSVSRTSGNEQFF.

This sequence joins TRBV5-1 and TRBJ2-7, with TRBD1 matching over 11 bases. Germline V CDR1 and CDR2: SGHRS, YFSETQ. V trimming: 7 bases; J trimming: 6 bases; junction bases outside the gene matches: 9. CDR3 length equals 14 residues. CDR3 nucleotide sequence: TGCGCCAGCCGGCTCGGACAGGGGGCTTTCGAGCAGTACTTC. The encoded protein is CASRLGQGAFEQYF.

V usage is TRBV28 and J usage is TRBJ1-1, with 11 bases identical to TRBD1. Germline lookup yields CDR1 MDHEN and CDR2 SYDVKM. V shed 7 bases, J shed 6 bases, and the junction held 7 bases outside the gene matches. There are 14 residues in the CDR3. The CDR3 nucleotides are TGTGCCAGCACCCGGACAGGGGGCGGCGCTGAAGCTTTCTTT. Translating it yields CASTRTGGGAEAFF.

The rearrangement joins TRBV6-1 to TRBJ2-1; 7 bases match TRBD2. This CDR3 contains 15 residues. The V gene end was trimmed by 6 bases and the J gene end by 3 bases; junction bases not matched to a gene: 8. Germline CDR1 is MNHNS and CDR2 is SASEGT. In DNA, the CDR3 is TGTGCCAGCAGATGGTGGGAGGGAGGCTACAATGAGCAGTTCTTC. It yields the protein CASRWWEGGYNEQFF.

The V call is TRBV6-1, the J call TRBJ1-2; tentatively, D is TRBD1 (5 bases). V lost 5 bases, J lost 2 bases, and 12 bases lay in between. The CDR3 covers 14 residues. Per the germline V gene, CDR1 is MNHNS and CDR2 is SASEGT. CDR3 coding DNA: TGTGCCAGCAGTCTACGGGACGGCAACTATGGCTACACCTTC. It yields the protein CASSLRDGNYGYTF.

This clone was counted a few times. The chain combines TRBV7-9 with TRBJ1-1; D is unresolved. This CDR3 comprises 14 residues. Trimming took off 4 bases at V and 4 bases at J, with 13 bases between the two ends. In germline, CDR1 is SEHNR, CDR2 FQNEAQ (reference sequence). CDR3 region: CASSSELSGTEAFF. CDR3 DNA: TGTGCCAGCAGCTCGGAGTTGTCTGGCACTGAAGCTTTCTTT.

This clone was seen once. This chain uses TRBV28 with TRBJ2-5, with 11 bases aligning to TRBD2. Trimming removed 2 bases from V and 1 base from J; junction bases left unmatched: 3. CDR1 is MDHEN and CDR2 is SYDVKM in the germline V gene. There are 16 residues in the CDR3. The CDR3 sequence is CASSLQTSGIQETQYF. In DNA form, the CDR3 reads TGTGCCAGCAGTTTACAGACTAGCGGGATCCAAGAGACCCAGTACTTC. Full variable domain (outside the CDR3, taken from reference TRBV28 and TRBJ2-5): DVKVTQSSRYLVKRTGEKVFLECVQDMDHENMFWYRQDPGLGLRLIYFSYDVKMKEKGDIPEGYSVSREKKERFSLILESASTNQTSMYLCASSLQTSGIQETQYFGPGTRLLVL.

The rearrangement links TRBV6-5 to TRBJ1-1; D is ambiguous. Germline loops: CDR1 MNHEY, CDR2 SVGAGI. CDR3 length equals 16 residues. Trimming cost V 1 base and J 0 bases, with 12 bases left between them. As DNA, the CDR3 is TGTGCCAGCAGTTACTTGTCGCAGCCCATGAACACTGAAGCTTTCTTT. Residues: CASSYLSQPMNTEAFF.

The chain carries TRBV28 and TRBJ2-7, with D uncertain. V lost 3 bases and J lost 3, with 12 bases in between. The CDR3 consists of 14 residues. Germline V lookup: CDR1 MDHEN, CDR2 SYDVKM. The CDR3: CASSLDGYLYEQYF. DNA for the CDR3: TGTGCCAGCAGTTTGGACGGTTATCTCTACGAGCAGTACTTC.

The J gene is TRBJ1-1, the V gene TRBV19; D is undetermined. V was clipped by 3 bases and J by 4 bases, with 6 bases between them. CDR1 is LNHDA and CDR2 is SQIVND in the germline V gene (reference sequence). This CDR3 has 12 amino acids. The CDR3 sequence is CASSIQSTEAFF. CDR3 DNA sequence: TGTGCCAGTAGTATCCAGAGCACTGAAGCTTTCTTT.

CDR3 DNA: TGTGCCAGCTCCCCGGCACTAGCGGTCCTGAATGAGCAGTTCTTC. Translation gives CASSPALAVLNEQFF. The chain employs TRBV18 and TRBJ2-1; 8 bases are a match to TRBD2. Per the germline V gene, CDR1 is KGHSH and CDR2 is LQKENI. This CDR3 comprises 15 residues. V shed 6 bases, J shed 7 bases, and the junction held 11 bases outside the gene matches.

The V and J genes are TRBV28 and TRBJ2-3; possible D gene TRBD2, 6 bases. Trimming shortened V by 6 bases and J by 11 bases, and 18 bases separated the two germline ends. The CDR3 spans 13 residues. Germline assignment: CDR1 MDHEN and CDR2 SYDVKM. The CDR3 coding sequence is TGTGCCAGCAGCTACGGGAGCTTTGGGGAGCAGTATTTT. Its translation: CASSYGSFGEQYF.

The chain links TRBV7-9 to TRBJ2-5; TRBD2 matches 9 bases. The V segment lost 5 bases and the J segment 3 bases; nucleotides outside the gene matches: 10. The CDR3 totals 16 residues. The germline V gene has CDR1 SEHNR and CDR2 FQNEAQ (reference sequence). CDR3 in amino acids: CASSPPRAGGEETQYF. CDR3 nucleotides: TGTGCCAGCAGCCCGCCGAGAGCGGGAGGCGAAGAGACCCAGTACTTC.

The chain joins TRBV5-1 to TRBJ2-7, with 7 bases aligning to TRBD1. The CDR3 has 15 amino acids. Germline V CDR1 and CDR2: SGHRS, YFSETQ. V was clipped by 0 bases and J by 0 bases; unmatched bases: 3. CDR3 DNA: TGCGCCAGCAGCTTGGTAGGGGACAGCTCCTACGAGCAGTACTTC. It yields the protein CASSLVGDSSYEQYF.

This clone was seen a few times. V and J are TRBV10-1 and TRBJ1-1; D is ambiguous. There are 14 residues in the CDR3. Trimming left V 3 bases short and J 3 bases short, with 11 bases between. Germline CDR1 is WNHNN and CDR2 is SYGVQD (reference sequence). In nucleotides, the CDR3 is TGCGCCAGCAGTGAATCCAGGAGAGACACTGAAGCTTTCTTT. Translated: CASSESRRDTEAFF.

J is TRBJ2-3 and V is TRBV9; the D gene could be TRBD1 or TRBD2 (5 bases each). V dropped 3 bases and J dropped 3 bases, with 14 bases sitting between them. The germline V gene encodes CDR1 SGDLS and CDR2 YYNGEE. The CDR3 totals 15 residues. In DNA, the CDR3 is TGTGCCAGCAGCGCCGAGGGGTGGGGGACAGATACGCAGTATTTT. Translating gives CASSAEGWGTDTQYF.

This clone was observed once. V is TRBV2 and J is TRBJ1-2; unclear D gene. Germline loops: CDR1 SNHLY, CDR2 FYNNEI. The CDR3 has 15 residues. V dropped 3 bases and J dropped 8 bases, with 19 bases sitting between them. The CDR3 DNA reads TGTGCCAGCAGTGACAACCCGGCAGGTTCTAAGGGCTACACCTTC. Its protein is CASSDNPAGSKGYTF.

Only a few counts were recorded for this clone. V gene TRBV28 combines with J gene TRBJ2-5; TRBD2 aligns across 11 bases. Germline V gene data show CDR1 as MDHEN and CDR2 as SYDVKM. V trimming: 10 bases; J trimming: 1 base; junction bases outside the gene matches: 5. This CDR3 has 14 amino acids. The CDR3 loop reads CAIGTSGFQETQYF. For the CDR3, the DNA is TGTGCCATCGGGACTAGCGGCTTCCAAGAGACCCAGTACTTC.